This T cell receptor (beta chain) was recovered during a study of T cells in Graves' hyperthyroidism and ophthalmopathy. RNA transcripts provided the source from which TCR beta CDR3 regions were amplified. A set of HTBI primers served as the primers for a first-round RT-PCR of the TCR CDR3. TCRdb re-derived calls from the multiplex PCR reads in MiXCR, one entry per CDR3 protein. The repertoire consists of some 550,000 distinct CDR3 sequences, with around 20% occurring once and the leading ten covering about 30%. The ends were cut back, 5 bases at V and 3 bases at J, with 14 bases in the middle. Germline assignment: CDR1 PRHDT and CDR2 FYEKMQ (reference sequence). This CDR3 comprises 15 residues.

The material sequenced was blood. The sequence was collected from a man younger than 35 with Graves' hyperthyroidism. The chain joins TRBV13 to TRBJ1-3; a possible D gene is TRBD1 (5 bases). Here the CDR3 DNA reads TGTGCCAGCAGCCCTAGGGGCATCGGTGGAAACACCATATATTTT. Encoded protein: CASSPRGIGGNTIYF. The whole variable domain, filled in from reference TRBV13 and TRBJ1-3, reads AAGVIQSPRHLIKEKRETATLKCYPIPRHDTVYWYQQGPGQDPQFLISFYEKMQSDKGSIPDRFSAQQFSDYHSELNMSSLELGDSALYFCASSPRGIGGNTIYFGEGSWLTVV.